Listed below are T cell receptor beta chains from one sample, sequenced in a study of response to subunit inactivated influenza vaccine. TCRdb used MiXCR to reprocess the RT-PCR reads, holding one entry per CDR3 protein. The sample has hundreds of thousands of distinct CDR3 sequences; roughly 8.2% are singletons. This specimen was PBMCs from blood, taken roughly 24 months after vaccination. Receptors were obtained from a man between 50 and 69 years old who received an inactivated influenza vaccine. The CDR3 runs from the conserved cysteine through the conserved F or W. Fields, in order: D gene, V gene, clone size, J gene, CDR3 DNA, CDR3 protein. D genes are given only for firm matches. Only some rows state a clone size, as once, few, many or a class for expanded clones.

>TRBD2|TRBV25-1|many|TRBJ2-2
TGTGCCAGCAAAAAAGAGCGGGGTACGGGGGAGCTGTTTTTT
CASKKERGTGELFF
>.|TRBV29-1|.|TRBJ1-1
TGCAGCGTTGAAGGAGCTAACACTGAAGCTTTCTTT
CSVEGANTEAFF
>.|TRBV11-2|few|TRBJ1-1
TGTGCCAGCAGCCGAGGCGTCTACAGAAGAACTGAAGCTTTCTTT
CASSRGVYRRTEAFF
>.|TRBV28|.|TRBJ1-1
TGTGCCAGCAGTCCCCCAAGGGCAGGGAGGAACACTGAAGCTTTCTTT
CASSPPRAGRNTEAFF
>TRBD1|TRBV5-4|few|TRBJ1-2
TGTGCCAGCAGCACTAACAGGGGGCTCAACTATGGCTACACCTTC
CASSTNRGLNYGYTF
>.|TRBV9|.|TRBJ1-1
TGTGCCAGCAGCGTAGAGCCCGACGGGGGTAGGACTGAAGCTTTCTTT
CASSVEPDGGRTEAFF
>.|TRBV18|many|TRBJ2-7
TGTGCCAGCTCACCGGGAGAACCCTACGAGCAGTACTTC
CASSPGEPYEQYF
>.|TRBV29-1|few|TRBJ2-3
TGCAGCGTTTTATCTCGGGGGAGCACAGATACGCAGTATTTT
CSVLSRGSTDTQYF
>.|TRBV5-1|few|TRBJ2-3
TGCGCCAGCAGCTTGGCCTTACAGGGCACAGATACGCAGTATTTT
CASSLALQGTDTQYF
>.|TRBV7-9|few|TRBJ2-1
TGTGCCAGCAGCTTCGGGACCAACAATGAGCAGTTCTTC
CASSFGTNNEQFF
>.|TRBV20-1|many|TRBJ2-2
TGCAGTGCTAGAGATGCCAGGGGATACAGTTCAGGGGAGCTGTTTTTT
CSARDARGYSSGELFF
>.|TRBV20-1|.|TRBJ1-1
TGCAGTGCTAGTCGGACGGCCGAAGCTTTCTTT
CSASRTAEAFF
>.|TRBV24-1|.|TRBJ2-1
TGTGCCACCAGTGACGGGGGTGAGGGTGAGCAGTTCTTC
CATSDGGEGEQFF
>TRBD1|TRBV20-1|few|TRBJ2-5
TGCAGTGCGCCGAGACAGGGCCGGAGTTGGGAGACCCAGTACTTC
CSAPRQGRSWETQYF
>TRBD2|TRBV6-1|few|TRBJ2-1
TGTGCCAGCAGTAAGTTTGGGACTAGCGAAAACAATGAGCAGTTCTTC
CASSKFGTSENNEQFF
>TRBD2|TRBV20-1|.|TRBJ2-7
TGCAGTGCTAGAGATTTGGGGACTAGCGGCCAGCAGTACTTC
CSARDLGTSGQQYF
>.|TRBV19|.|TRBJ2-7
TGTGCCAGTAGTATACGTCCCCTCGGCGAGCAGTACTTC
CASSIRPLGEQYF
>TRBD2|TRBV20-1|few|TRBJ2-5
TGCAGTGCTAGAGATGGGCGGGAGCCGCAAGAGACCCAGTACTTC
CSARDGREPQETQYF
>.|TRBV7-2|.|TRBJ2-5
TGTGCCAGCAGCTTAGTTTGGCAGGGCGTGACCCAGTACTTC
CASSLVWQGVTQYF
>TRBD1|TRBV9|.|TRBJ2-2
TGTGCCAGCAGCCCTCACACAGGGGGCGCAGGCGGGGAGCTGTTTTTT
CASSPHTGGAGGELFF
>.|TRBV7-2|.|TRBJ2-4
TGTGCCAGCAGCTTAGCCGTGACCTCAAGTATTATTCAGTACTTC
CASSLAVTSSIIQYF
>.|TRBV28|.|TRBJ2-2
TGTGCCAGCAGTTACCCCCTAGGCAGGACGAACACCGGGGAGCTGTTTTTT
CASSYPLGRTNTGELFF
>.|TRBV27|few|TRBJ2-7
TGTGCCAGCAGTTTATCAAAGGGAAACGAGCAGTACTTC
CASSLSKGNEQYF
>.|TRBV12-3/TRBV12-4|many|TRBJ2-2
TGTGCCAGCAGTTCCCCTCGGCAGGGCCTCAACACCGGGGAGCTGTTTTTT
CASSSPRQGLNTGELFF
>TRBD2|TRBV29-1|.|TRBJ2-3
TGCAGCGTTGAGCGTAGCGGGGGGCCTGGAGGAGATACGCAGTATTTT
CSVERSGGPGGDTQYF
>TRBD1|TRBV29-1|.|TRBJ2-2
TGCAGCGGACAGGGATCCACCGGGGAGCTGTTTTTT
CSGQGSTGELFF
>TRBD1|TRBV5-1|many|TRBJ2-2
TGCGCCAGCAGCTTATACTTAATCGGGACAGCCGGGGAGCTGTTTTTT
CASSLYLIGTAGELFF
>.|TRBV10-3|many|TRBJ2-3
TGTGCCATCAGTGAGTCGGCAGACACAGATACGCAGTATTTT
CAISESADTDTQYF
>.|TRBV10-2|many|TRBJ1-2
TGCGCCAGCAGTGAGTCGCAGGGATCAGATAACTATGGCTACACCTTC
CASSESQGSDNYGYTF
>TRBD2|TRBV15|.|TRBJ2-1
TGTGCCACCAGCTCCGGGACTAGATTCTACAATGAGCAGTTCTTC
CATSSGTRFYNEQFF
>.|TRBV12-3/TRBV12-4|many|TRBJ2-1
TGTGCCAGCGGGAGGCGGGCCAACAATGAGCAGTTCTTC
CASGRRANNEQFF
>.|TRBV29-1|few|TRBJ2-3
TGCAGCGTTGTAGTCCGCGGGGATACGCAGTATTTT
CSVVVRGDTQYF
>TRBD2|TRBV7-3|many|TRBJ2-1
TGTGCCAGCAGCTTAACGAGCGGGAGTATACGATATGATGAGCAGTTCTTC
CASSLTSGSIRYDEQFF
>.|TRBV4-1|few|TRBJ1-5
TGCGCCAGCAGCCAAGAGGTCAGGGGCCCACAGCCCCAGCATTTT
CASSQEVRGPQPQHF
>.|TRBV28|few|TRBJ2-7
TGTGCCAGCAGTGGGGGGGGGCGGGAGTCGGACGAGCAGTACTTC
CASSGGGRESDEQYF
>TRBD1|TRBV3-1|.|TRBJ2-1
TGTGCCAGCAGCACGGACAGGGGGATCTACAATGAGCAGTTCTTC
CASSTDRGIYNEQFF
>TRBD2|TRBV20-1|few|TRBJ2-1
TGCAGTGCCGTAGCGGGAGGGATTGGCAATGAGCAGTTCTTC
CSAVAGGIGNEQFF
>.|TRBV29-1|few|TRBJ1-2
TGCAGCGCCCGACAGGAAGCTAACTATGGCTACACCTTC
CSARQEANYGYTF
>TRBD1|TRBV20-1|.|TRBJ1-1
TGCAGTGCTAGAGAGATACAGGGGTTGAACACTGAAGCTTTCTTT
CSAREIQGLNTEAFF
>.|TRBV5-6|.|TRBJ2-3
TGTGCCAGCAGCTTGGAACAGCTGAGCACAGATACGCAGTATTTT
CASSLEQLSTDTQYF
>.|TRBV28|few|TRBJ2-5
TGTGCCAGCAGCTTCTCCCGGGTCCCAGGGCGAGAGACCCAGTACTTC
CASSFSRVPGRETQYF